This T cell receptor (beta chain) was documented in a study of CD4 T cells in relation to SARS-CoV-2 and coronaviruses. Sequencing was performed with immunoSEQ multiplex PCR; in TCRdb, only in-frame clones are kept and a portion is missing. The sample contains more than 35,000 clones, under 80% of which appear only once. In the case of this clone: Antigen specificity is unknown.

Sequencing input: memory CD4+ T cells from PBMCs, cultured in vitro. The TCR was taken from an adult with COVID-19.

The CDR3 DNA reads as TGCAGCGGGGGAGAGCGGACAGGGGGGTCCTACGAGCAGTACTTC. Residues: CSGGERTGGSYEQYF. This chain joins TRBV29-1 and TRBJ2-7, with 10 bases aligning to TRBD1. The trim removed 7 bases at V and 1 base at J, leaving 10 bases unmatched. The CDR3 totals 15 residues. Germline CDR1 reads SQVTM; CDR2 reads ANQGSEA.